The rows below give T cell receptor beta chains drawn from one sample of a study of shared clonotypes between healthy human individuals. TCRdb's copy holds only in-frame clones and misses some; the assay was immunoSEQ multiplex PCR. The table has roughly 2.6 million clones, about 92% seen once. Material: naive CD4+ T cells sorted from blood. The receptors come from a man between 18 and 29 years old in good health. The CDR3 runs from the conserved cysteine through the conserved F or W. The D gene is left open where the match is weak. Part of the rows lack a size; the others show once, few, many or a class for expanded clones.

TGTGCCTGGAGTACGGGGGTTAACTATGGCTACACCTTC,CAWSTGVNYGYTF,-,TRBV30,TRBJ1-2,-
TGTGCCAGCAGTTCGACAGATTCCTACGAGCAGTACTTC,CASSSTDSYEQYF,-,TRBV28,TRBJ2-7,once
TGCGCCAGAACGGGGAAGCCCAGCGGACTCCGACGGCAAGAGACCCAGTACTTC,CARTGKPSGLRRQETQYF,-,TRBV4-1,TRBJ2-5,-
TGCGCCAGCAGCTTGGGTGTCGTAACAGATACGCAGTATTTT,CASSLGVVTDTQYF,-,TRBV5-1,TRBJ2-3,-
TGTGCCAGCAGTTCGACCTGGAACACTGAAGCTTTCTTT,CASSSTWNTEAFF,-,TRBV7-6,TRBJ1-1,few
TGTGCCAGCACCCGGTCCCCAGGAGGCGAGCTATATGGCTACACCTTC,CASTRSPGGELYGYTF,-,TRBV9,TRBJ1-2,-
TGTGCCAGCATGTCTAACTATGGCTACACCTTC,CASMSNYGYTF,-,TRBV6-6,TRBJ1-2,-
TGTGCCAGCAGTTTAGGGGGAGGACAGCCCCAGCATTTT,CASSLGGGQPQHF,-,TRBV27,TRBJ1-5,-
TGTGCCAGCAGCGTAGACCTGCTGGGAGGGGGCGCGGCCGGGGAGCTGTTTTTT,CASSVDLLGGGAAGELFF,-,TRBV9,TRBJ2-2,-
TGCGCCAGCAGCTTGCAGGGGGTCTTGAACACTGAAGCTTTCTTT,CASSLQGVLNTEAFF,TRBD1,TRBV5-1,TRBJ1-1,-
TGTGCCAGCAGTTACTCGGGAGGGGTGGGAGACACCATATATTTT,CASSYSGGVGDTIYF,-,TRBV6-6,TRBJ1-3,-
TGTGCCAGCAGCTACGGGACCAGCTCCTACAATGAGCAGTTCTTC,CASSYGTSSYNEQFF,-,TRBV9,TRBJ2-1,-
TGTGCCAGCAGCGGTAAGGGGACAGGGGGCGACTATGGCTACACCTTC,CASSGKGTGGDYGYTF,TRBD1,TRBV9,TRBJ1-2,-
TGTGCCAGCAGTTCCGGGACAGGGTTGGGAGAGCAGTACTTC,CASSSGTGLGEQYF,TRBD1,TRBV11-3,TRBJ2-7,-
TGTGCCAGCAGCTCCACTAGCGCGGCAAATGAGCAGTTCTTC,CASSSTSAANEQFF,TRBD2,TRBV7-2,TRBJ2-1,-
TGTGCCAGTAGCCGACAGGGGGTAAGCTCCTACGAGCAGTACTTC,CASSRQGVSSYEQYF,TRBD1,TRBV19,TRBJ2-7,-
TGCAGCGTGGGACAGGGGTTTAACTATGGCTACACCTTC,CSVGQGFNYGYTF,TRBD1,TRBV29-1,TRBJ1-2,-
TGTGCCAGCTCACCGCAACAGGGGGCGCAAAACATTCAGTACTTC,CASSPQQGAQNIQYF,TRBD1,TRBV18,TRBJ2-4,-
TGCGCCAGCAGCCCCTCTCGGGGGAGGAACACTGAAGCTTTCTTT,CASSPSRGRNTEAFF,-,TRBV4-1,TRBJ1-1,-
TGTGCCAGCAGCCTCGGCGTTTACGAGCAGTACTTC,CASSLGVYEQYF,-,TRBV7-2,TRBJ2-7,-
TGTGCCAGCAGCTCCCCGAAAGAGACCCAGTACTTC,CASSSPKETQYF,-,TRBV2,TRBJ2-5,-
TGTGCCAGCAGCTTATCAGGGGCGGGGGTCGGGGAGCTGTTTTTT,CASSLSGAGVGELFF,-,TRBV7-8,TRBJ2-2,-
TGCAGCGCCGAGACAGGGGGAGGGTACGAGCAGTACTTC,CSAETGGGYEQYF,TRBD1,TRBV29-1,TRBJ2-7,-
TGTGCCAGCACCCCAGACTTCACTGAAGCTTTCTTT,CASTPDFTEAFF,-,TRBV6-5,TRBJ1-1,-
TGTGCCAGCAGTTACGGGGGGCCGGAGGAAAAACTGTTTTTT,CASSYGGPEEKLFF,-,TRBV6-5,TRBJ1-4,-
TGTGCCAGTAGCGGGGCAGGCGTCACCGGGGAGCTGTTTTTT,CASSGAGVTGELFF,-,TRBV19,TRBJ2-2,-
TGTGCCAGCAGCTTATTCGCTGGGACGGGGGCCAACGTCCTGACTTTC,CASSLFAGTGANVLTF,-,TRBV7-2,TRBJ2-6,-
TGTGCCAGCAGCCTAGCGGGGGCCTACGAGCAGTACTTC,CASSLAGAYEQYF,TRBD2,TRBV11-2,TRBJ2-7,-
TGCGCCAGCAGCTCCTTTTTGACTAGCGGGATAAAAAGTCGAGACAATGAGCAGTTCTTC,CASSSFLTSGIKSRDNEQFF,TRBD2,TRBV5-1,TRBJ2-1,-
TGTGCCAGTAAGACCGAACAGGGGCAGTCCTACAATGAGCAGTTCTTC,CASKTEQGQSYNEQFF,TRBD1,TRBV19,TRBJ2-1,-
TGTGCCAGTAGTTCATTCCAGCCGCCTAATGAAAAACTGTTTTTT,CASSSFQPPNEKLFF,-,TRBV19,TRBJ1-4,-
TGTGCCAGCAGCGCCGGGACTAGCGGGGATAACAATGAGCAGTTCTTC,CASSAGTSGDNNEQFF,TRBD2,TRBV9,TRBJ2-1,-
TGCGCCAGCAGCCTCTCCGGGAGGGGGACTGAAGCTTTCTTT,CASSLSGRGTEAFF,-,TRBV5-1,TRBJ1-1,-
TGTGCCAGCAGTTTCCCTCGACAGCGGCAGTTCTTC,CASSFPRQRQFF,-,TRBV28,TRBJ2-1,-
TGTGCCAGCAGTCCGCTTGCTTCCGAGCAGTACTTC,CASSPLASEQYF,-,TRBV6-6,TRBJ2-7,once
TGTGCCAGTAGTACGCGACAGAACACCGGGGAGCTGTTTTTT,CASSTRQNTGELFF,-,TRBV19,TRBJ2-2,few
TGCACCAGCAGCCAAGATCGAAGACAGCGTCTCTCCTACGAGCAGTACTTC,CTSSQDRRQRLSYEQYF,-,TRBV1,TRBJ2-7,-
TGTGCCAGCAGCGTAGTCCCCCAGGGGCCCAACGAGCAGTACTTC,CASSVVPQGPNEQYF,-,TRBV9,TRBJ2-7,once
TGTGCCAGCAGCCCTGGACAGCTTAATGAAAAACTGTTTTTT,CASSPGQLNEKLFF,-,TRBV9,TRBJ1-4,-
TGTGCCAGCAGCTTGATAGCGGGAGATTTTCGGCAGTACTTC,CASSLIAGDFRQYF,TRBD2,TRBV5-8,TRBJ2-7,-
TGTGCCAGCAGTGTGAAGGGGGGCACTGAAGCTTTCTTT,CASSVKGGTEAFF,-,TRBV2,TRBJ1-1,few
TGCGCCAGCAGACCTCAGTCTAGCGGGGGGGCCAGGGATACGCAGTATTTT,CASRPQSSGGARDTQYF,TRBD2,TRBV10-2,TRBJ2-3,-
TGTGCCAGCAGCGTATTGGGGGGAGGGGGCACAGATACGCAGTATTTT,CASSVLGGGGTDTQYF,TRBD2,TRBV9,TRBJ2-3,-
TGTGCCAGCAGCGCGACAGGGGGCAACAATCAGCCCCAGCATTTT,CASSATGGNNQPQHF,TRBD1,TRBV9,TRBJ1-5,-
TGTGCCAGCAGTCCGGACAGGACCAGCAATCAGCCCCAGCATTTT,CASSPDRTSNQPQHF,TRBD1,TRBV6-5,TRBJ1-5,-
TGTGCCAGTAGTCTCACGGGGCTAATAGAGACCCAGTACTTC,CASSLTGLIETQYF,-,TRBV19,TRBJ2-5,-
TGTGCCAGCAGCTCCGCCAGGACTTCGCTGGGTACGCAGTATTTT,CASSSARTSLGTQYF,-,TRBV7-2,TRBJ2-3,-
TGTGCTAGTGGTTTGGTGCTCGGACAGGGTCCAGATACGCAGTATTTT,CASGLVLGQGPDTQYF,TRBD1,TRBV12-5,TRBJ2-3,-